This note documents a single TCR beta chain sequence. This sample was included in a study of control samples from healthy donors and cancer patients. Data came from immunoSEQ multiplex PCR; TCRdb stores just in-frame clones and leaves some out. The sample carries tens of thousands of clones, approximately 90% recorded once. CDR1 and CDR2 (germline): SGHDT, YYEEEE. V shed 4 bases, J shed 6 bases, and the junction held 4 bases outside the gene matches. The CDR3 is 14 residues long. The chain combines TRBV5-6 with TRBJ1-6; 7 nucleotides line up with TRBD1. The sequencing sample was made of PBMCs. The origin of this receptor is a woman aged 60-70 years with head and neck cancer. The CDR3 sequence: CASSRTGVNSPLHF. For the CDR3, the DNA is TGTGCCAGCAGCCGGACAGGCGTTAATTCACCCCTCCACTTT.